This T cell receptor (beta chain) is from a study of blood T cells in healthy people across ages (dated by TCRdb to 2015 to 2017). Background for the entire study: In model experiments, template switching captured roughly one uniquely barcoded TCR beta cDNA molecule for every two T cells. To track age-related changes in TCR beta repertoire diversity, the study relied on deep sequencing normalized with unique cDNA molecular identifiers. The donors were divided into four age groups: young (average around 16 years), middle-aged (about 41), aged (roughly 66) and long-lived (around 87). Donors of different ages were randomly distributed across sequencing lanes to avoid experimental bias. The study analyzed two additional independent replicas of 1 million unique cDNA reads from the same blood draw for two donors, one aged 18 to 30 and one aged 80 or older.

Of note for this clonotype: No cognate antigen has been identified for it. Base quality data are lacking; no much larger clone is found one base away.

Here is what the overall study found, with its caveats: Bulk unsorted PBMC profiling prevented conclusive comparison of naive and antigen-experienced compartments. The long-lived group showed more naive CD4+ T cells, fewer expanded clones and increased TCR diversity than the aged group, suggesting age selection. Estimates of total diversity based on one million sequenced T cells were regarded as lower bounds and as underestimates. Observed TCR beta diversity per million T cells fell roughly linearly with age, and a significant reduction was already apparent by age around 40. Because the CMV infection status of the donors was unknown, age-related changes in expanded clonotypes may potentially have been confounded. There was a strong correlation between observed TCR beta diversity and the percentage of naive T cells measured by flow cytometry.

The roughly 39 donors, aged about 6 to 95 years, were systemically healthy Caucasian individuals from Russia. Around 9.7 milliliters of peripheral blood were collected from each donor into EDTA-treated Vacutainer tubes. Ficoll-Paque density-gradient centrifugation was used to isolate PBMCs, with at least 6 million per sample. Trizol reagent was used to extract total RNA from the PBMCs, yielding at least 5 micrograms per sample. For every donor, flow cytometry on a PBMC aliquot measured the percentage of naive CD45RAhigh/CD27high T cells. The CDR3, cysteine through phenylalanine, is 17 amino acids long. CDR3 DNA is the only sequence kept; it has 51 bases, read in frame from the first base. Trimming removed 2 bases from V and 3 bases from J; the gene matches leave 9 bases unexplained. CDR1 and CDR2 were assigned from the germline V gene as MGHRA and YSYEKL. Library preparation was by 5' RACE. The reads were generated on an Illumina HiSeq 2500. A second PCR of roughly 7 to 12 cycles was run with a J-beta primer mix and a sample-barcoded 5' primer. A unique molecular identifier was introduced onto each TCR beta cDNA molecule by a template-switch 5' adaptor carrying 12 random nucleotides. Each sample yielded at least 3 million CDR3-containing paired-end reads. All of the RNA was converted into first-strand cDNA using the Mint cDNA synthesis kit, with a TRBC-specific oligonucleotide serving as the primer. Following uracil-DNA glycosylase treatment, a first 18-cycle PCR with universal primers M1SS and BC2_uni_R was performed on all cDNA. The study's processing was this. Each sample was normalized by randomly selecting 1 million high-quality reads, each carrying a distinct molecular identifier. Reads with shared molecular identifiers were discarded instead of being binned into consensus sequences. CDR3 identification, clonotype clustering and error correction used MiTCR with a Q25 quality threshold and the strictest error-elimination algorithm. A nonparametric unseen species model using Euler transformation provided a lower-bound estimate of total TCR beta diversity. TCRdb handled the public reads itself, with Q25 trimming in fastp and clone calling in MiXCR, and kept productive beta chains. Identical CDR3 proteins give one entry, which carries the most common genes and DNA. V and J calls and clone size were set by TCRdb, not the authors. The table for this sample lists 1 million to 1.2 million distinct CDR3 sequences; 35% to 40% of them were counted only once. Around 13% of the sample is in the top ten clones.

Sequencing was done on a sample of blood. This TCR came from a man aged 18 to 29 in good health. This chain is built from TRBV4-1 and TRBJ2-1, with 8 bases matching TRBD2. The nucleotides are TGCGCCAGCAGCCAAATTACAGCGGGGGTTATCTACAATGAGCAGTTCTTC. The translation is CASSQITAGVIYNEQFF.